This T cell receptor (beta chain) was captured in a study of T-cell reconstitution after alpha-beta-depleted transplantation in children. The TCRbeta library was prepared with unique molecular identifiers. TCRdb ran MiXCR on the PCR reads and lists one entry per CDR3 protein. This sample yields more than 400,000 distinct CDR3 sequences, of which 11% are seen a single time; 14% belongs to the top ten. Germline assignment: CDR1 MNHEY and CDR2 SMNVEV (reference sequence). The CDR3 contains 15 residues. Deletions cut 2 bases from V and 1 base from J, with 12 bases between. This clonotype was detected only a few times.

The chain links TRBV27 to TRBJ2-7, with D unclear. This receptor was identified in a female patient aged 2 to 10 who had a stem cell transplant for aplastic anemia, so the T cells may come from the graft donor. This specimen consisted of PBMCs, mostly from graft donor cells, obtained 180 days after TCRalphabeta/CD19-depleted stem cell transplant. The CDR3 here is CASSLHPRGSYEQYF. The CDR3 region has the DNA TGTGCCAGCAGTTTACACCCACGTGGATCCTACGAGCAGTACTTC.